The rows below give T cell receptor beta chains drawn from one sample of a study of response to subunit inactivated influenza vaccine. TCRdb reprocessed the RT-PCR reads via MiXCR and lists one record per CDR3 protein. The sample has almost 250,000 distinct CDR3 sequences; 9% to 15% are singletons. This specimen was non-naive T cells sorted from PBMCs, taken approximately 15 days before vaccination. The origin of the receptors is a man aged 50 or older who received an inactivated influenza vaccine. Each CDR3 is given with its conserved first and last residue. Fields, in order: J gene, V gene, D gene, clone size, CDR3 protein, CDR3 DNA. A D gene is named only where the DNA matches it firmly. The size of a clone is reported for some rows only, either as once, few or many, or as a class for expanded clones.

J gene: TRBJ2-7; V gene: TRBV7-9; D gene: -; clone size: few; CDR3 protein: CASTGGATLTYEQYF; CDR3 DNA: TGTGCCAGCACTGGGGGCGCTACCCTTACCTACGAGCAGTACTTC
J gene: TRBJ1-5; V gene: TRBV6-2/TRBV6-3; D gene: -; clone size: -; CDR3 protein: CASTFTGTNQPQHF; CDR3 DNA: TGTGCCAGCACCTTTACAGGGACCAATCAGCCCCAGCATTTT
J gene: TRBJ2-7; V gene: TRBV4-1; D gene: TRBD2; clone size: -; CDR3 protein: CASSQGGGLSYEQYF; CDR3 DNA: TGCGCCAGCAGCCAAGGGGGGGGACTTTCCTACGAGCAGTACTTC
J gene: TRBJ2-3; V gene: TRBV19; D gene: TRBD2; clone size: -; CDR3 protein: CASSIDLSGRTDTQYF; CDR3 DNA: TGTGCCAGTAGTATAGACTTGAGCGGGAGAACAGATACGCAGTATTTT
J gene: TRBJ2-7; V gene: TRBV6-1; D gene: -; clone size: -; CDR3 protein: CASSEMGEGEQYF; CDR3 DNA: TGTGCCAGCAGTGAAATGGGGGAAGGCGAGCAGTACTTC
J gene: TRBJ2-4; V gene: TRBV11-2; D gene: -; clone size: few; CDR3 protein: CASTALGGLLAKNIQYF; CDR3 DNA: TGTGCCAGCACCGCCCTAGGAGGGCTACTAGCCAAAAACATTCAGTACTTC
J gene: TRBJ2-1; V gene: TRBV12-3/TRBV12-4; D gene: -; clone size: -; CDR3 protein: CASRGASNEQFF; CDR3 DNA: TGTGCCAGCAGGGGGGCATCCAATGAGCAGTTCTTC
J gene: TRBJ2-7; V gene: TRBV2; D gene: -; clone size: many; CDR3 protein: CASSSTDYYEQYF; CDR3 DNA: TGTGCCAGCAGTTCCACAGACTACTACGAGCAGTACTTC
J gene: TRBJ2-5; V gene: TRBV7-2; D gene: -; clone size: many; CDR3 protein: CASSKMGGGVWKTQYF; CDR3 DNA: TGTGCCAGCAGCAAAATGGGAGGGGGGGTCTGGAAGACCCAGTACTTC
J gene: TRBJ2-3; V gene: TRBV20-1; D gene: TRBD2; clone size: few; CDR3 protein: CSAAGTSGSADTQYF; CDR3 DNA: TGCAGTGCAGCCGGGACTAGCGGGAGCGCAGATACGCAGTATTTT
J gene: TRBJ1-5; V gene: TRBV6-6; D gene: -; clone size: -; CDR3 protein: CASSTGQPQHF; CDR3 DNA: TGTGCCAGCAGTACGGGTCAGCCCCAGCATTTT
J gene: TRBJ2-5; V gene: TRBV6-2/TRBV6-3; D gene: -; clone size: -; CDR3 protein: CASSPVRTAHDRAQYF; CDR3 DNA: TGTGCCAGCAGTCCAGTTCGAACTGCCCATGATAGAGCCCAGTACTTC
J gene: TRBJ1-4; V gene: TRBV20-1; D gene: -; clone size: -; CDR3 protein: CSVRRGGEEKLFF; CDR3 DNA: TGCAGTGTCCGACGTGGGGGTGAGGAAAAACTGTTTTTT
J gene: TRBJ2-7; V gene: TRBV29-1; D gene: -; clone size: few; CDR3 protein: CSVDRGKGEQYF; CDR3 DNA: TGCAGCGTTGACAGGGGAAAGGGCGAGCAGTACTTC
J gene: TRBJ1-2; V gene: TRBV19; D gene: -; clone size: many; CDR3 protein: CASSTGGNYGYTF; CDR3 DNA: TGTGCCAGTAGTACCGGAGGGAACTATGGCTACACCTTC
J gene: TRBJ1-2; V gene: TRBV20-1; D gene: -; clone size: few; CDR3 protein: CSAPPGLYGYTF; CDR3 DNA: TGCAGTGCTCCTCCGGGTTTGTATGGCTACACCTTC
J gene: TRBJ2-1; V gene: TRBV4-2; D gene: TRBD1; clone size: many; CDR3 protein: CASSYRQGMGNEQFF; CDR3 DNA: TGTGCCAGCAGTTATCGACAGGGTATGGGGAATGAGCAGTTCTTC
J gene: TRBJ2-3; V gene: TRBV3-1; D gene: -; clone size: few; CDR3 protein: CASSQPGFTDTQYF; CDR3 DNA: TGTGCCAGCAGCCAACCAGGATTCACAGATACGCAGTATTTT
J gene: TRBJ1-1; V gene: TRBV4-3; D gene: -; clone size: many; CDR3 protein: CASSQEGGSAAFF; CDR3 DNA: TGCGCCAGCAGCCAAGAGGGAGGATCGGCAGCTTTCTTT
J gene: TRBJ1-2; V gene: TRBV7-2; D gene: -; clone size: many; CDR3 protein: CASSLGPAYGYTF; CDR3 DNA: TGTGCCAGCAGCCTTGGACCGGCCTATGGCTACACCTTC
J gene: TRBJ2-5; V gene: TRBV9; D gene: -; clone size: -; CDR3 protein: CASSVDPFQEGTQYF; CDR3 DNA: TGTGCCAGCAGCGTAGACCCCTTCCAGGAGGGGACCCAGTACTTC
J gene: TRBJ2-4; V gene: TRBV7-6; D gene: -; clone size: many; CDR3 protein: CASSLRQNIPSAKNIQYF; CDR3 DNA: TGTGCCAGCAGCTTAAGACAGAATATACCTTCAGCCAAAAACATTCAGTACTTC
J gene: TRBJ1-4; V gene: TRBV5-1; D gene: -; clone size: many; CDR3 protein: CASSTGVSGATNEKLFF; CDR3 DNA: TGCGCCAGCAGCACGGGGGTCTCCGGTGCGACTAATGAAAAACTGTTTTTT
J gene: TRBJ2-5; V gene: TRBV2; D gene: TRBD1; clone size: few; CDR3 protein: CASTRDRGSGDLYF; CDR3 DNA: TGTGCCAGCACCCGGGACAGGGGCTCTGGAGATCTGTACTTC
J gene: TRBJ1-2; V gene: TRBV24-1; D gene: TRBD1; clone size: -; CDR3 protein: CATSASPDRVGGYTF; CDR3 DNA: TGTGCCACCAGTGCCTCACCGGACAGGGTGGGTGGCTACACCTTC
J gene: TRBJ2-1; V gene: TRBV6-2/TRBV6-3; D gene: -; clone size: many; CDR3 protein: CASSQGYEQFF; CDR3 DNA: TGTGCCAGCAGTCAGGGGTATGAGCAGTTCTTC
J gene: TRBJ2-1; V gene: TRBV24-1; D gene: -; clone size: many; CDR3 protein: CATRGSGSYNEQFF; CDR3 DNA: TGTGCCACTAGGGGGTCGGGGTCCTACAATGAGCAGTTCTTC